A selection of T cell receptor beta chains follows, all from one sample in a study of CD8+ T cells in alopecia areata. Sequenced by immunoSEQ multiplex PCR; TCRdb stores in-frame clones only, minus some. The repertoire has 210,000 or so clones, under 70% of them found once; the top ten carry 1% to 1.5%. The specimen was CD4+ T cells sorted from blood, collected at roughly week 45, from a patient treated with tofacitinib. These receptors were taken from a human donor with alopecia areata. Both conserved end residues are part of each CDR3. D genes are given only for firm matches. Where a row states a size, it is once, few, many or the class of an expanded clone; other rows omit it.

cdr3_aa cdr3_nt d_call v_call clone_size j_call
CASSLQGIQETQYF TGTGCCAGCAGCTTACAGGGAATCCAAGAGACCCAGTACTTC - TRBV7-2 - TRBJ2-5
CASSYDFNSYNEQFF TGCGCCAGCAGCTACGACTTCAATTCCTACAATGAGCAGTTCTTC - TRBV5-1 - TRBJ2-1
CAWSVQGASGYTF TGTGCCTGGAGTGTACAGGGGGCTTCTGGCTACACCTTC TRBD1 TRBV30 once TRBJ1-2
CSVASGGTSTQYF TGCAGCGTTGCTAGCGGGGGAACCTCAACGCAGTATTTT TRBD2 TRBV29-1 - TRBJ2-3
CSVVGGPPYEQYF TGCAGCGTTGTGGGGGGTCCTCCCTACGAGCAGTACTTC - TRBV29-1 - TRBJ2-7
CSVQNRLAKNIQYF TGCAGCGTCCAAAACAGACTAGCCAAAAACATTCAGTACTTC - TRBV29-1 few TRBJ2-4
CASSLAGELGAGANVLTF TGCGCCAGCAGCTTGGCAGGTGAACTCGGCGCTGGGGCCAACGTCCTGACTTTC - TRBV5-1 - TRBJ2-6
CASSPPTGGITYEQYF TGTGCCAGCTCACCCCCCACAGGGGGCATCACCTACGAGCAGTACTTC TRBD1 TRBV18 - TRBJ2-7
CASSYGYPTDTQYF TGTGCCAGCAGTTACGGTTACCCCACAGATACGCAGTATTTT - TRBV27 - TRBJ2-3
CAISEGQDTDTQYF TGTGCCATCAGTGAAGGACAGGACACAGATACGCAGTATTTT TRBD1 TRBV10-3 few TRBJ2-3
CAWSASGPEQYF TGTGCCTGGAGTGCCTCAGGGCCCGAGCAGTACTTC - TRBV30 - TRBJ2-7
CASSVAMRGASYNEQFF TGTGCCAGCAGCGTAGCAATGCGGGGCGCGTCCTACAATGAGCAGTTCTTC - TRBV9 - TRBJ2-1
CASSPLPGTEAFF TGTGCCAGCTCGCCATTGCCCGGCACTGAAGCTTTCTTT - TRBV18 - TRBJ1-1
CSVPRIRGKNIQYF TGCAGCGTTCCGAGGATTAGAGGCAAAAACATTCAGTACTTC - TRBV29-1 once TRBJ2-4
CASSEIRGGGGYTF TGTGCCAGCAGTGAAATCAGGGGAGGGGGTGGCTACACCTTC - TRBV6-1 - TRBJ1-2
CASSLRPGHPSSYNEQFF TGTGCCAGCAGCTTAAGACCGGGACACCCCAGCTCCTACAATGAGCAGTTCTTC - TRBV7-3 - TRBJ2-1
CATSHTPGKEDTQYF TGTGCCACCAGCCACACCCCGGGAAAGGAAGATACGCAGTATTTT - TRBV15 few TRBJ2-3
CASSQGRRAPEKLFF TGCGCCAGCAGCCAAGGGCGGAGGGCCCCTGAAAAACTGTTTTTT - TRBV4-3 - TRBJ1-4